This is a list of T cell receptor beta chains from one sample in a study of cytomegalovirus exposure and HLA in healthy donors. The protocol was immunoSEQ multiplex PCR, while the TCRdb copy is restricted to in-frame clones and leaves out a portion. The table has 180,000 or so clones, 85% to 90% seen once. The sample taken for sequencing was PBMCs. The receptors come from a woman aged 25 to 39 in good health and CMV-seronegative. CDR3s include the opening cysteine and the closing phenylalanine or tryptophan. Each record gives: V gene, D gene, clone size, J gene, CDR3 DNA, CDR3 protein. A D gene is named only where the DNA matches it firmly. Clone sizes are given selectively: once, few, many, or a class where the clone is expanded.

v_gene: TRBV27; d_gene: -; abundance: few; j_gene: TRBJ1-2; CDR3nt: TGTGCCAGCAGTTCAGGGGTAGGCTACACCTTC; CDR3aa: CASSSGVGYTF
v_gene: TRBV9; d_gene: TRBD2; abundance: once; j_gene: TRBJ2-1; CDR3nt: TGTGCCAGCAGCGCTAGACGACTAGCGGGGGGCCTACAGTCCGACAATGAGCAGTTCTTC; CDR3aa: CASSARRLAGGLQSDNEQFF
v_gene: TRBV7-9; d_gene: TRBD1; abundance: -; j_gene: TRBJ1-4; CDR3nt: TGTGCCAGCAGCTTAGCACAGGGGAACGAAAAACTGTTTTTT; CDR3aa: CASSLAQGNEKLFF
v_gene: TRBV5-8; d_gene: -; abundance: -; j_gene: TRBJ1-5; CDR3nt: TGTGCCAGCAGCTTAAGGACAGCCCTCAATCAGCCCCAGCATTTT; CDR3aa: CASSLRTALNQPQHF
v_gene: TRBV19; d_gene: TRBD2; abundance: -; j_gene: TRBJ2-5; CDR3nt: TGTGCCAGTAGTTTAGCGGGGGGGCAAGAGACCCAGTACTTC; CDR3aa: CASSLAGGQETQYF
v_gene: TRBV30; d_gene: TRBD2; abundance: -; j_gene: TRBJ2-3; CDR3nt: TGTGCCTGGAGTGTACGTAGCGGGGGGGCCCCATATACGCAGTATTTT; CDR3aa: CAWSVRSGGAPYTQYF
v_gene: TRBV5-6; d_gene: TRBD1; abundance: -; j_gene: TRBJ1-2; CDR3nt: TGTGCCAGCAGCTTCTGGGGCCAGGGGGCTTATGGCTACACCTTC; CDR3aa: CASSFWGQGAYGYTF
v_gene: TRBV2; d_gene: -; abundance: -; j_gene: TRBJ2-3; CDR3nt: TGTGCCAGCAGTGAAATGGAGTACACAGATACGCAGTATTTT; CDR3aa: CASSEMEYTDTQYF
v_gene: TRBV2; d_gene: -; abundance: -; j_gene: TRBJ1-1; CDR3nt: TGTGCCAGCGCCCCCCGGGGGGGTCGGAACACTGAAGCTTTCTTT; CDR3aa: CASAPRGGRNTEAFF
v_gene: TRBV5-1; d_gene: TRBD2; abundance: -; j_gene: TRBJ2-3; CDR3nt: TGCGCCAGCAGCCTAGGACTAGCCGACGGGGCGGATACGCAGTATTTT; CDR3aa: CASSLGLADGADTQYF
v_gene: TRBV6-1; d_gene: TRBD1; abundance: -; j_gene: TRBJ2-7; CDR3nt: TGTGCCAGCAGTGAGGGTTCGGGGACAGTCTACGAGCAGTACTTC; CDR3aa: CASSEGSGTVYEQYF
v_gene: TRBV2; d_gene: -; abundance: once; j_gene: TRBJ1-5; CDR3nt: TGTGCCAGCAGGTTCTCAGGGGGCAATCAGCCCCAGCATTTT; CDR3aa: CASRFSGGNQPQHF
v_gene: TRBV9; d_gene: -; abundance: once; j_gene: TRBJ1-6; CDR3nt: TGTGCCAGCAGCGGGTGGAGCCTGTTTAATTCACCCCTCCACTTT; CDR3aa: CASSGWSLFNSPLHF
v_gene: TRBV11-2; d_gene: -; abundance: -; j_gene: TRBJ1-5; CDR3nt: TGTGCCAGCAGCTTCCTTCAGGGTCAGCCCCAGCATTTT; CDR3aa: CASSFLQGQPQHF
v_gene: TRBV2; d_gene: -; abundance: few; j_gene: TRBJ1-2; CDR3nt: TGTGCCAGCAGACGCCAGGGCAGTGGCTACACCTTC; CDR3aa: CASRRQGSGYTF
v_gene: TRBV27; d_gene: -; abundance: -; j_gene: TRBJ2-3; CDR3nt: TGTGCCAGCAGTGATAGTCCGGTGGTAGATACGCAGTATTTT; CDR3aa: CASSDSPVVDTQYF
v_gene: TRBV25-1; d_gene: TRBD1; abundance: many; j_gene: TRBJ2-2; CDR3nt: TGTGCCAGCAAGCCGGGACAGGGCACCGGGGAGCTGTTTTTT; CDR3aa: CASKPGQGTGELFF
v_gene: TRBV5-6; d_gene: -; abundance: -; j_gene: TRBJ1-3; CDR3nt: TGTGCCAGCACCATGGTTCGGGTGGGAGGAACTGGAAACACCATATATTTT; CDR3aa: CASTMVRVGGTGNTIYF
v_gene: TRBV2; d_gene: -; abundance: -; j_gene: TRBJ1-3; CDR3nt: TGTGCCAGCACTTGGAGTCGGGGGTCTGGAAACACCATATATTTT; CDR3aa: CASTWSRGSGNTIYF
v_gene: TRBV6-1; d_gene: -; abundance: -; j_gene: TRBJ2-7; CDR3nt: TGTGCCAGCAGTGAATCCCCCTCAGGGGTGGGCTACGAGCAGTACTTC; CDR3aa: CASSESPSGVGYEQYF
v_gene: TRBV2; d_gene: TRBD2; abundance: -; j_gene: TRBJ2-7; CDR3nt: TGTGCCAGCATCGGACTAGCGGGGTCCTACGAGCAGTACTTC; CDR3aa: CASIGLAGSYEQYF
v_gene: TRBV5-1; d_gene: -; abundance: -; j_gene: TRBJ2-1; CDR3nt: TGCGCCAGCCACCGGGACTTGGGGTCCAGTGAGCAGTTCTTC; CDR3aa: CASHRDLGSSEQFF
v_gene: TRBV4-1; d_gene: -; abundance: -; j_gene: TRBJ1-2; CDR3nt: TGCGCCAGCAGCCAAGGTTCGAGGCGGGGAGGCTACACCTTC; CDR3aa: CASSQGSRRGGYTF
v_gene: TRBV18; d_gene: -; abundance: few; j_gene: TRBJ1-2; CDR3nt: TGTGCCAGCTCACCCCCTCCCGGAGCCAACTATGGCTACACCTTC; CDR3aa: CASSPPPGANYGYTF
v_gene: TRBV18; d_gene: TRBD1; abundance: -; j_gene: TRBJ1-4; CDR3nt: TGTGCCAGCTCACGGATGGGGACAGGCTATAATGAAAAACTGTTTTTT; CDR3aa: CASSRMGTGYNEKLFF
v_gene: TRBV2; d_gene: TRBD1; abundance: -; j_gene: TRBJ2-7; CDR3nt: TGTGCCAGCACTCAAAACAGGGGAAGTTCCTACGAGCAGTACTTC; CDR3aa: CASTQNRGSSYEQYF
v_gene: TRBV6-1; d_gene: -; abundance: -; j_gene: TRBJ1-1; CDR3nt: TGTGCCAGCAGTGAAGCAGCTAGTAGGACACTGAACACTGAAGCTTTCTTT; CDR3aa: CASSEAASRTLNTEAFF
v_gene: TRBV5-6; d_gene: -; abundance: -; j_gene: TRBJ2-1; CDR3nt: TGTGCCAGCAGCTTGGCCCCGCAGGGAAGCGAGCAGTTCTTC; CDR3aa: CASSLAPQGSEQFF
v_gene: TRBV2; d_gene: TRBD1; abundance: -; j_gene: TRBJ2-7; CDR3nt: TGTGCCAGCAGTACTTTGGGACAGGGGTTTTACGAGCAGTACTTC; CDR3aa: CASSTLGQGFYEQYF
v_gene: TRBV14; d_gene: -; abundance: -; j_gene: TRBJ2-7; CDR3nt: TGTGCCAGCAGCCAAGGGGCGGGAACGGCCTACGAGCAGTACTTC; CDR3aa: CASSQGAGTAYEQYF
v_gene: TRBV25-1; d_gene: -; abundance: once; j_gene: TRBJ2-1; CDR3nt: TGTGCCAGCAGTGCTCCTAGCTATAATGAGCAGTTCTTC; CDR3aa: CASSAPSYNEQFF
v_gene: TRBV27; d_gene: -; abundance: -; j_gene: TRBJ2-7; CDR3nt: TGTGCCAGCAGTCCCCGAACAGGCTACGAGCAGTACTTC; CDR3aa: CASSPRTGYEQYF
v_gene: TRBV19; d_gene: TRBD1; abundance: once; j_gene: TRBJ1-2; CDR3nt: TGTGCCAGTAGTATAGCCCGACAGGGCTTGAGCTATGGCTACACCTTC; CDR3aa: CASSIARQGLSYGYTF
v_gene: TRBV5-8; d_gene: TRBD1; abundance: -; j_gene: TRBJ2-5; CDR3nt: TGTGCCAGCAGCTCCCGGGACAGGGGCGGGGAGACCCAGTACTTC; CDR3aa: CASSSRDRGGETQYF
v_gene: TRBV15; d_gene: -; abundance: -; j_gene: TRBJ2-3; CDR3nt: TGTGCCACCAGCAGAGATGCCAGGGCGGGGGATACGCAGTATTTT; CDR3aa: CATSRDARAGDTQYF
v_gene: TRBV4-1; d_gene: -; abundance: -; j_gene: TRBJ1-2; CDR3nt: TGCGCCAGCAGCCAAGCCTTGGACATGGACTATGGCTACACCTTC; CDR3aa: CASSQALDMDYGYTF